The 15 T cell receptor beta chains below were found in one sample sequenced in a study of T cells in women clearing cervical HPV infection. Libraries were prepared by immunoSEQ multiplex PCR; TCRdb keeps only in-frame clonotypes and omits some of them. Recorded for this sample: 20,000 to 25,000 clones. The specimen was blood buffy coat. Every receptor here comes from a woman between 18 and 70 years old with a cervical HPV16 infection that either progressed to CIN3+ or cleared (not recorded which).

The chain's CDR3 is CASSLTSGGQYSYEQYF. The sequenced CDR3 bases are TGTGCCAGTAGCTTGACTAGCGGGGGGCAATATTCCTACGAG. The chain joins TRBV19 to TRBJ2-7, with 13 nucleotides matching TRBD2. The read ends 3 residues early relative to the CDR3; the germline J gene fills the gap. The V and J ends lost 6 bases and 1 base, in that order; junction bases with no gene match: 9. The CDR3 is 17 amino acids. Germline V gene sequence: CDR1 LNHDA, CDR2 SQIVND (reference sequence).

Details on this clone: The read falls 3 residues short of the CDR3 end, and the missing part is taken from the germline J gene. The V call is TRBV29-1, the J call TRBJ1-2; tentatively, D is TRBD1 (6 bases). The CDR3 is made up of 13 amino acids. With 5 bases removed from V and 2 bases from J, the gap between germline ends came to 12 bases. Germline lookup yields CDR1 SQVTM and CDR2 ANQGSEA. CDR3 protein: CSVLGQINYGYTF. The covered CDR3 bases are TGCAGCGTTCTCGGACAGATAAACTATGGC.

On this clone: The sequence runs out 3 residues before the end of the CDR3; the remainder is reconstructed from the germline J gene. The rearrangement uses TRBV7-2 and TRBJ1-1; 8 bases agree with TRBD1. Looked up from germline, CDR1 is SGHTA and CDR2 is FQGNSA. Trimming took 4 bases from V and 1 from J; bases not matched to a gene: 5. The CDR3 extends over 15 amino acids. CDR3 protein: CASSWAGGANTEAFF. CDR3 DNA (partial): TGTGCCAGCAGCTGGGCAGGGGGCGCGAACACTGAA.

A word on this clone: Read coverage stops 3 residues before the CDR3 terminus; the germline J gene supplies the remainder. The J gene is TRBJ1-1, the V gene TRBV19, with D possibly being TRBD1 (6 bases). The CDR3 spans 15 residues. CDR1 is LNHDA, CDR2 SQIVND, per germline (reference sequence). The CDR3 region is CASSIGPGDANEAFF. The part of the CDR3 DNA that was read is TGTGCCAGTAGTATAGGTCCAGGGGATGCCAATGAG.

A word on this clone: The sequence runs out 3 residues before the end of the CDR3; the remainder is reconstructed from the germline J gene. The V call is TRBV4-2, the J call TRBJ2-5; D possibly corresponds to TRBD2 (5 bases). The germline V and J ends were trimmed by 0 bases and 4 bases, with 18 bases remaining between them. CDR3 size: 17 residues. Germline CDR1 and CDR2: LGHNA and YNFKEQ. CDR3 DNA (partial): TGTGCCAGCAGCCAAGATGCCGCAGCGGAGCGGAGAGAGACC. It yields the protein CASSQDAAAERRET. The whole CDR3 is CASSQDAAAERRETQYF.

About this clone itself: The read halts 3 residues ahead of the CDR3 end, with the missing end drawn from the germline J gene. V is TRBV12-3 or TRBV12-4 and J is TRBJ1-2; the D gene is possibly TRBD1 (6 bases). The CDR3 contains 15 residues. V lost 6 bases to trimming and J lost 1 base, with 15 bases between them. CDR3 residues: CASRGTGQLNYGYTF. CDR3 DNA (partial): TGTGCCAGCAGGGGGACGGGACAACTTAACTATGGC.

As to this clone: The read terminates 3 residues before the CDR3 end, so the remaining end is supplied by the germline J gene. The chain couples TRBV7-9 to TRBJ1-2; D is ambiguous. Germline-derived CDR1 and CDR2 are SEHNR and FQNEAQ (reference sequence). The CDR3 runs 15 residues. CDR3 bases read: TGTGCCAGCAGCTTAGGCGACCAATGGGCGCTGGGC. Translation: CASSLGDQWALG. The CDR3 as a whole reads CASSLGDQWALGYTF. The variable domain in full, with the rest retrieved from reference TRBV7-9 and TRBJ1-2, is DTGVSQNPRHKITKRGQNVTFRCDPISEHNRLYWYRQTLGQGPEFLTYFQNEAQLEKSRLLSDRFSAERPKGSFSTLEIQRTEQGDSAMYLCASSLGDQWALGYTFGSGTRLTVV.

Points on this clone: Read data end 3 residues before the CDR3 end; the end is taken from the germline J gene. This chain uses TRBV7-9 with TRBJ2-7; 8 positions agree with TRBD1. V lost 4 bases to trimming and J lost 0 bases; unmatched junction nucleotides: 5. This CDR3 contains 15 residues. Germline CDR1 and CDR2: SEHNR and FQNEAQ (reference sequence). The sequenced CDR3 bases are TGTGCCAGCAGCTCAGGACAGGGAGGCTCCTACGAG. Amino acid sequence: CASSSGQGGSYE. The complete CDR3 reads CASSSGQGGSYEQYF.

A remark on this clone: The read halts 3 residues ahead of the CDR3 end, with the missing end drawn from the germline J gene. This rearrangement joins TRBV30 to TRBJ1-5, with TRBD1 identical over 7 bases. The V gene's germline CDR1 is GTSNPN and CDR2 SVGIG (reference sequence). V shed 3 bases, J shed 6 bases, and the junction held 5 bases outside the gene matches. The CDR3 loop spans 13 amino acids. The CDR3 DNA, read in part, is TGTGCCTGGAGCGCAACAGGGGTTCAGCCC. This encodes CAWSATGVQP. The full CDR3 reads CAWSATGVQPQHF. Together with reference TRBV30 and TRBJ1-5, the CDR3 gives the full variable domain: SQTIHQWPATLVQPVGSPLSLECTVEGTSNPNLYWYRQAAGRGLQLLFYSVGIGQISSEVPQNLSASRPQDRQFILSSKKLLLSDSGFYLCAWSATGVQPQHFGDGTRLSIL.

Concerning this clone itself: With the read ending 3 residues before the CDR3 end, the germline J gene is used to fill in that end. The chain carries TRBV11-2 and TRBJ1-1; no firm D call. Per the germline V gene, CDR1 is SGHAT and CDR2 is FQNNGV. CDR3 size: 13 residues. V gave up 2 bases and J gave up 5 bases, with 9 bases separating them. The CDR3 DNA, read in part, is TGTGCCAGCAGCTTATCGGGTGGGACTGAA. Translation gives CASSLSGGTE. The complete CDR3 protein is CASSLSGGTEAFF.

About this clone: Read sequence stops 3 residues before the CDR3 end, and the germline J gene provides the missing end. The genes are TRBV7-9 and TRBJ2-7; D is perhaps TRBD1 (6 bases). The CDR3 loop spans 15 amino acids. Trimming removed 1 base at V and 0 bases at J, with 10 bases between. The germline V gene has CDR1 SEHNR and CDR2 FQNEAQ (reference sequence). CDR3 bases read: TGTGCCAGCAGCTTAGTACAGGGCGGCTCCTACGAG. Translation: CASSLVQGGSYE. The entire CDR3 protein is CASSLVQGGSYEQYF.

On this clone itself: The CDR3 extends 3 residues past the end of the read, so its final part is completed from the germline J gene. The rearrangement links TRBV20-1 to TRBJ2-7, with 7 bases aligning to TRBD1. Germline trimming cut 4 bases from V and 0 bases from J; bases unmatched to any gene: 9. CDR1 is DFQATT and CDR2 is SNEGSKA in the germline V gene (reference sequence). CDR3 length: 15 residues. The CDR3 loop is CSATSGQEPSYEQYF. The sequenced CDR3 bases are TGCAGTGCTACAAGCGGACAGGAACCCTCCTACGAG.

The CDR3 DNA, read in part, is TGTGCCAGTAGTATGCGACTCCCGAATGAAAAA. Protein: CASSMRLPNEK. The full CDR3 protein is CASSMRLPNEKLFF. The chain combines TRBV19 with TRBJ1-4; D unclear. The CDR3 extends 3 residues past the end of the read, so its final part is completed from the germline J gene. CDR3 length: 14 residues. Germline V CDR1 and CDR2: LNHDA, SQIVND (reference sequence). The V end lost 3 bases, the J end lost 5 bases, and 10 bases lay between the germline ends.

With respect to this clone: The read falls 3 residues short of the CDR3 end, and the missing part is taken from the germline J gene. This sequence joins TRBV9 and TRBJ2-7; D remains ambiguous. V lost 4 bases, J lost 6 bases, and 11 bases lay in between. The CDR3 has 12 residues. CDR1 SGDLS and CDR2 YYNGEE come from the germline V gene. The CDR3 sequence: CASSNRPGEQYF. CDR3 DNA (partial): TGTGCCAGCAGCAACCGGCCGGGCGAG.

On this clone itself: The CDR3 goes on 3 residues after the read ends, and that part is filled in from the germline J gene. The chain has TRBV12-3 or TRBV12-4 and TRBJ1-1; a weak D match, TRBD1 (5 bases). Trimming took off 6 bases at V and 4 bases at J, with 9 bases between the two ends. This CDR3 is built from 12 residues. The CDR3 DNA, read in part, is TGTGCCAGCAGGCGGGGGGGCACTGAA. This translates into CASRRGGTE. Given in full, the CDR3 is CASRRGGTEAFF.